The sequence of this T cell receptor beta chain was determined in a study of Ad26.COV2.S vaccination and SARS-CoV-2 variants. General study findings and limits: For non-spike TCRs, breadth in vaccine recipients resembled that in placebo recipients.

Treatment here: 15 to 20 received Ad26.COV2.S at low or high dose, single or two shots; about 5 received placebo; per-sample allocation not given. Collection of samples fell on day 63 after the first vaccine or placebo injection. For this clone: Its antigen is unknown.

The CDR3 is 12 residues long. This table comes from immunoSEQ multiplex PCR, and its TCRdb copy is limited to in-frame clones, with some not included. The sample has some 450,000 clones; around 91% are singletons. This chain links TRBV12-1 with TRBJ1-2. TRBV12-1 is deemed a pseudogene. The sequencing here drew on peripheral blood, taken in a trial of Ad26.COV2.S vaccine versus placebo. This clonotype was obtained from a person between 18 and 59 years old who received the Ad26.COV2.S COVID-19 vaccine or a placebo. CDR3 region: CASSLEADGYTF. The DNA of the CDR3 is TGTGCCAGCAGCTTGGAGGCGGATGGCTACACCTTC.